This T cell receptor (beta chain) was documented in a study of cytomegalovirus exposure and HLA in healthy donors. This clone came up a few times. The antigen is unknown. Germline CDR1 reads SGHRS; CDR2 reads YFSETQ. V was clipped by 4 bases and J by 8 bases, with 16 bases between them. This CDR3 spans 14 amino acids. Study-wide points: Researchers counted roughly 160 TCR beta chains as cytomegalovirus-associated. Among donors in an Asian-associated ancestry cluster, a later analysis reportedly found fewer N-insertions than the approximately 670-donor mean.

PCR employed 60 Vbeta and 13 Jbeta primers. Clones were sequenced by immunoSEQ multiplex PCR, and TCRdb holds only the in-frame ones, with some missing. Here the sample spans some 130,000 clones, 70% to 80% being singletons. Specimen: PBMCs. This receptor was identified in a woman aged 55-69 years in good health and CMV-seropositive. The rearrangement links TRBV5-1 to TRBJ2-1; no firm D call. The CDR3 is CASSLLGLADEQFF. The CDR3, as DNA: TGCGCCAGCAGCCTACTGGGCCTCGCAGATGAGCAGTTCTTC.